This T cell receptor (beta chain) was sequenced for a study of blood T cell repertoires in COVID-19. The CDR3 consists of 15 residues. The germline V and J ends were trimmed by 2 bases and 0 bases, with 8 bases remaining between them. Germline CDR1 reads MNHEY; CDR2 reads SVGEGT. In the study's own analysis: The authors estimated nucleated cell counts from reference gene primer amplification. TCRdb's table, derived via immunoSEQ multiplex PCR, lists solely in-frame clones and lacks some. V, J and clone size are those of that table, while D and trimming were read from the DNA. The profile shows some 68,000 clones, about 80% of them singletons.

Sequencing was done on a sample of peripheral blood. This receptor was obtained from a man in his 70s with acute or convalescent COVID-19. V and J are TRBV6-2 or TRBV6-3 and TRBJ1-5; possible D gene TRBD1, 5 bases. The CDR3 loop reads CASSYPGLSNQPQHF. CDR3 nucleotides: TGTGCCAGCAGTTACCCAGGGCTTAGCAATCAGCCCCAGCATTTT.